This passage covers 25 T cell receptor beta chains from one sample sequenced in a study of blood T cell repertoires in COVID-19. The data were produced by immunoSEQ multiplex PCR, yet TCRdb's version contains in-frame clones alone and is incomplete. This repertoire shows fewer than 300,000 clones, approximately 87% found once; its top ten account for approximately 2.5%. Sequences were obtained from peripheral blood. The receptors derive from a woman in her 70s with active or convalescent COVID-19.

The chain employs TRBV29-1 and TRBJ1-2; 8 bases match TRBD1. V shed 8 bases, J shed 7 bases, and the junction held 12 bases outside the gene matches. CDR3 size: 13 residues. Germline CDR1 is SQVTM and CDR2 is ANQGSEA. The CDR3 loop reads CSSQTQGAGGYTF. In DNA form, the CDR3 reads TGCAGCTCGCAGACCCAGGGGGCGGGTGGCTACACCTTC.

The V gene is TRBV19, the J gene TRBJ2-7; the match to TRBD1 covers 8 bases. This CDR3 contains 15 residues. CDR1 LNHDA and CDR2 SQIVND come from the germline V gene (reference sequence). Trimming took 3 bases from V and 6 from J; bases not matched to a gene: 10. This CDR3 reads CASSIRTGRGVEQYF. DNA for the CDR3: TGTGCCAGTAGTATTCGGACAGGGAGAGGTGTCGAGCAGTACTTC.

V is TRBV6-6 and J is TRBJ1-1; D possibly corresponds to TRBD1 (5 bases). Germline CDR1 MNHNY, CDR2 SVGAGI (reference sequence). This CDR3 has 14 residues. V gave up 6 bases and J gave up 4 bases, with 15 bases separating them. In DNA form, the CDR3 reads TGTGCCAGCAGCCCTCGGTGGGGCCCCACTGAAGCTTTCTTT. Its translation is CASSPRWGPTEAFF.

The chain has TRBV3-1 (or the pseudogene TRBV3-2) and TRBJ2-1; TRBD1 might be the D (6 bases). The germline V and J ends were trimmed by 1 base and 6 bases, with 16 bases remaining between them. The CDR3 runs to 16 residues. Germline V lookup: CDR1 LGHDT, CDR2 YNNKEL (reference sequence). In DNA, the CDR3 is TGTGCCAGCAGCCAAGTCGTAGGGGGAGTCGGCAATGAGCAGTTCTTC. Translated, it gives CASSQVVGGVGNEQFF.

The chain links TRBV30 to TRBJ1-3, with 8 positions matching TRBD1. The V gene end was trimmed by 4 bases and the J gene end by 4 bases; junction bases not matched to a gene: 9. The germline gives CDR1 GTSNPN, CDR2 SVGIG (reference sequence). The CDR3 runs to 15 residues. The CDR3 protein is CAWTGTGWGGNTIYF. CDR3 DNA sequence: TGTGCCTGGACGGGGACAGGTTGGGGGGGAAACACCATATATTTT.

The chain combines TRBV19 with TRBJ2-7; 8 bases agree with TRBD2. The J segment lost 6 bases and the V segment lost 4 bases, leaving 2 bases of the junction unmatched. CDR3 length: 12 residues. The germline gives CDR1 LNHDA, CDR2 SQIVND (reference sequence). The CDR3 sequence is CASSTAGGEQYF. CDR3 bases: TGTGCCAGTAGTACGGCGGGAGGCGAGCAGTACTTC.

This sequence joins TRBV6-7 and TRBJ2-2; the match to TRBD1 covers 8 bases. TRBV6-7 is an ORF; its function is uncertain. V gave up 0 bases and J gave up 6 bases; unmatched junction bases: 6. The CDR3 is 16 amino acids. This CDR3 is CASSYSISGGPGELFF. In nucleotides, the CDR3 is TGTGCCAGCAGTTACTCGATTTCAGGGGGCCCCGGGGAGCTGTTTTTT.

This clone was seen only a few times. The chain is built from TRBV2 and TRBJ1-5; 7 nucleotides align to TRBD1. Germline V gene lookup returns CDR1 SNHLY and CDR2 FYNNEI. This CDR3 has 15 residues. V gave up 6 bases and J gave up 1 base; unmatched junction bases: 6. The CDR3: CASRGQVLSNQPQHF. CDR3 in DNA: TGTGCCAGCAGAGGACAGGTGCTGAGCAATCAGCCCCAGCATTTT.

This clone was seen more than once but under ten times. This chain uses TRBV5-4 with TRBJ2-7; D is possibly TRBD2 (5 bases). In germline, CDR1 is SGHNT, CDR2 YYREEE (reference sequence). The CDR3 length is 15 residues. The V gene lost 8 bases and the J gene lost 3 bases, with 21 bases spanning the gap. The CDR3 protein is CASSNLGLMNYEQYF. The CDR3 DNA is TGTGCCAGTTCAAATCTAGGACTCATGAACTACGAGCAGTACTTC.

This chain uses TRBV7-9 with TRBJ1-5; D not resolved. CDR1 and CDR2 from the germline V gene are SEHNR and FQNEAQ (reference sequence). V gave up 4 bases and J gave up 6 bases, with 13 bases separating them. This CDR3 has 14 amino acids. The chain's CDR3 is CASSSLAGLQPQHF. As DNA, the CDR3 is TGTGCCAGCAGCTCGCTGGCTGGTCTTCAGCCCCAGCATTTT.

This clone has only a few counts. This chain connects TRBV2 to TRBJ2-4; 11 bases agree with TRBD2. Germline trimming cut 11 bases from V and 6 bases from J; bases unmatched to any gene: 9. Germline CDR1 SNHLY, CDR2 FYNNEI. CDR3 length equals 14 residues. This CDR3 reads CAEGIAGGGNIQYF. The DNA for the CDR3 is TGTGCCGAGGGGATAGCGGGAGGGGGAAACATTCAGTACTTC.

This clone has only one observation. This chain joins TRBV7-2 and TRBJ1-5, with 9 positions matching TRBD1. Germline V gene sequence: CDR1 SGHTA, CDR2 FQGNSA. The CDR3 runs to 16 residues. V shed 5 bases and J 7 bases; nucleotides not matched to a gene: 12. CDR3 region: CASSKPGQGLEQPQHF. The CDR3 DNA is TGTGCCAGCAGCAAACCGGGACAGGGTTTGGAGCAGCCCCAGCATTTT.

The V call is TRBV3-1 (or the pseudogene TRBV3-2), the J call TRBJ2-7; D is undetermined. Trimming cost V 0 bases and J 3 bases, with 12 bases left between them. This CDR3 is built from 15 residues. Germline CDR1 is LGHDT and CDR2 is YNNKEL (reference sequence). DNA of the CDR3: TGTGCCAGCAGCCAAGATACACAGTCCTACTACGAGCAGTACTTC. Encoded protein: CASSQDTQSYYEQYF.

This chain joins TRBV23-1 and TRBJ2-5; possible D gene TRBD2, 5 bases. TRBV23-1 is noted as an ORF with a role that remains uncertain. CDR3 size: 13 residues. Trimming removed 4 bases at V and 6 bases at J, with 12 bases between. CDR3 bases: TGCGCCAGCAGTCCTAAGGGAGAACAGACCCAGTACTTC. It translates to CASSPKGEQTQYF.

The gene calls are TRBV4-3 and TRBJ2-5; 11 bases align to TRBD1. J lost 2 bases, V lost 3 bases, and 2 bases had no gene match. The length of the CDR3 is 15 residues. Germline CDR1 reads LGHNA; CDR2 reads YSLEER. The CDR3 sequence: CASSQGDRGQETQYF. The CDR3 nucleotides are TGCGCCAGCAGCCAGGGGGACAGGGGGCAAGAGACCCAGTACTTC.

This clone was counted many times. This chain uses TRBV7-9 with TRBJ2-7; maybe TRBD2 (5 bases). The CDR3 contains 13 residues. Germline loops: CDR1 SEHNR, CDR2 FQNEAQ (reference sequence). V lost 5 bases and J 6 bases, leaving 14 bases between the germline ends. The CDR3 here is CASSARVGGEQYF. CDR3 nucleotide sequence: TGTGCCAGCAGCGCGAGGGTCGGAGGCGAGCAGTACTTC.

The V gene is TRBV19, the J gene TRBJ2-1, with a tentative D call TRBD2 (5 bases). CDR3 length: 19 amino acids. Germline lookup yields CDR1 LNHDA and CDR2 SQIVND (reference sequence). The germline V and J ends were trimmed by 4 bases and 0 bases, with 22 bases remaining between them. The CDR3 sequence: CASSSDKVGLSSSYNEQFF. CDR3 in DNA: TGTGCCAGTAGTAGCGACAAGGTCGGACTGTCCAGCTCCTACAATGAGCAGTTCTTC.

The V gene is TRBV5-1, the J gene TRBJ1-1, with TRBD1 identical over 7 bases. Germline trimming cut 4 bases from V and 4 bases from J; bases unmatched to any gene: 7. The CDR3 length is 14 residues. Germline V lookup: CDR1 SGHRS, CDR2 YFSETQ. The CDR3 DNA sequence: TGCGCCAGCAGCACGGGACAGAGCCCCACTGAAGCTTTCTTT. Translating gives CASSTGQSPTEAFF. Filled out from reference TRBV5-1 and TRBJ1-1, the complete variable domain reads KAGVTQTPRYLIKTRGQQVTLSCSPISGHRSVSWYQQTPGQGLQFLFEYFSETQRNKGNFPGRFSGRQFSNSRSEMNVSTLELGDSALYLCASSTGQSPTEAFFGQGTRLTVV.

The CDR3 bases are TGTGCCAGCTCACCGGCCTTCCTTTCCTACAATGAGCAGTTCTTC. This translates into CASSPAFLSYNEQFF. The chain links TRBV18 to TRBJ2-1; no firm D call. Germline V gene sequence: CDR1 KGHSH, CDR2 LQKENI. V was clipped by 3 bases and J by 1 base, with 10 bases between them. The CDR3 covers 15 residues.

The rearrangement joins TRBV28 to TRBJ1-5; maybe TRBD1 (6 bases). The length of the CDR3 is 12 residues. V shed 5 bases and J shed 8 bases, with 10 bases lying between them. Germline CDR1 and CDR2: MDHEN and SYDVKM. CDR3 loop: CASSQGGKPQHF. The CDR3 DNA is TGTGCCAGCAGTCAAGGGGGTAAGCCCCAGCATTTT.

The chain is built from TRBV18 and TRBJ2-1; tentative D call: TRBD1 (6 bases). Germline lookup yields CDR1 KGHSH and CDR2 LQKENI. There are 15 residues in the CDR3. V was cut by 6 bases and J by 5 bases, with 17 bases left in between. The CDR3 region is CASSPSLQGHNEQFF. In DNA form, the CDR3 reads TGTGCCAGCTCGCCCTCTTTACAGGGCCACAATGAGCAGTTCTTC.

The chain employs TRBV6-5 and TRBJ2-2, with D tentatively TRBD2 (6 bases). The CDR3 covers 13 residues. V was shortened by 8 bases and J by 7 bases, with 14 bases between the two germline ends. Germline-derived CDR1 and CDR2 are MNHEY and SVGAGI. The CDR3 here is CASGTTRVGELFF. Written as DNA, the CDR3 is TGTGCCAGCGGAACGACTAGGGTCGGGGAGCTGTTTTTT.

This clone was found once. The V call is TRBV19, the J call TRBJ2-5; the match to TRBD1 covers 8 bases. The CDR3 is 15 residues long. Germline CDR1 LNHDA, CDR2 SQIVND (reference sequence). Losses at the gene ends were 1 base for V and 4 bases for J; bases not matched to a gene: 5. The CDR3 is CASSIGQGAGETQYF. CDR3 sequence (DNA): TGTGCCAGTAGTATAGGGCAGGGGGCCGGAGAGACCCAGTACTTC.

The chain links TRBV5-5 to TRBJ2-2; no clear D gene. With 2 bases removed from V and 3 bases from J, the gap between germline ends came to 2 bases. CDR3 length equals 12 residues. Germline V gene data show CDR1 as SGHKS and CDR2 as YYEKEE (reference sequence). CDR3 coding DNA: TGTGCCAGCAGCTTCTACACCGGGGAGCTGTTTTTT. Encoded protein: CASSFYTGELFF.

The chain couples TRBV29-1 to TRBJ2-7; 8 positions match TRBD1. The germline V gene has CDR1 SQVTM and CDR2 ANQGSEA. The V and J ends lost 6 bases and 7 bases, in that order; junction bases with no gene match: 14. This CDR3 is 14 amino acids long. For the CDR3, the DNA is TGCAGCGTAGATTCCGGGACAGGCTACCGGGAGCAGTACTTC. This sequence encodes CSVDSGTGYREQYF.